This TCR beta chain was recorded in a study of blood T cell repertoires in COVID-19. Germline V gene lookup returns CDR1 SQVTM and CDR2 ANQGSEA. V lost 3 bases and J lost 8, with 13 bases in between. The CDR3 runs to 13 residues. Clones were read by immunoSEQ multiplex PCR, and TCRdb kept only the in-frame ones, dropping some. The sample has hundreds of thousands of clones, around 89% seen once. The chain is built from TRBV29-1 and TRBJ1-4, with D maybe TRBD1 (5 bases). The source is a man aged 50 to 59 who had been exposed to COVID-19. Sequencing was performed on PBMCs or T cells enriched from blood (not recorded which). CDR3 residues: CSVDSGVGEKLFF. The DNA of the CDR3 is TGCAGCGTTGATTCGGGGGTTGGCGAAAAACTGTTTTTT.